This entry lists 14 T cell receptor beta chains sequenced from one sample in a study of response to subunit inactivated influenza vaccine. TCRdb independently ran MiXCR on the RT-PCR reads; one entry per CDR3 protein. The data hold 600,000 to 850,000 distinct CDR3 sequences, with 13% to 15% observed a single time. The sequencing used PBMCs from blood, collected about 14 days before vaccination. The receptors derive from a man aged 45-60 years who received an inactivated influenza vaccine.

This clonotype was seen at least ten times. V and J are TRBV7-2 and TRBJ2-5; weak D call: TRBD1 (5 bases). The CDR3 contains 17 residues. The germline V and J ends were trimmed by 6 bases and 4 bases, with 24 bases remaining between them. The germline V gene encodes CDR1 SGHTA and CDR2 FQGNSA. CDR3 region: CASRQWASGSSGETQYF. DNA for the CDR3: TGTGCCAGCAGACAATGGGCCTCAGGGTCTTCGGGAGAGACCCAGTACTTC.

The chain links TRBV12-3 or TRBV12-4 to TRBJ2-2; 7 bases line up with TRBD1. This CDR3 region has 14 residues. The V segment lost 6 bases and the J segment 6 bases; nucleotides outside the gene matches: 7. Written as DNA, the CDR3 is TGTGCCAGCAGATTACAGACAGGGCCCGGGGAGCTGTTTTTT. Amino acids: CASRLQTGPGELFF.

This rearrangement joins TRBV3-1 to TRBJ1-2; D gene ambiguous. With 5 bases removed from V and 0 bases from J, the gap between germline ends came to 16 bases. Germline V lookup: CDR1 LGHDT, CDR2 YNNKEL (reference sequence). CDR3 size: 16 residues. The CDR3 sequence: CASSSFGERSNYGYTF. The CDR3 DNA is TGTGCCAGCAGCTCCTTTGGAGAGAGGTCTAACTATGGCTACACCTTC.

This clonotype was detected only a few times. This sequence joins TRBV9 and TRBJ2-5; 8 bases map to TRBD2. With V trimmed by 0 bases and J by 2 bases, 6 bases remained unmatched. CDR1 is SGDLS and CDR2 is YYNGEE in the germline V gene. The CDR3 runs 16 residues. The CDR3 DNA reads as TGTGCCAGCAGCGTAGCCTCCAGCGGGGGACAAGAGACCCAGTACTTC. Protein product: CASSVASSGGQETQYF.

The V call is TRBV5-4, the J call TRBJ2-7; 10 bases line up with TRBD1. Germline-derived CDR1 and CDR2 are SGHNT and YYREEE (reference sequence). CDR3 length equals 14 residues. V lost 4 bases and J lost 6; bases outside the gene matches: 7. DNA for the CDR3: TGTGCCAGCAGCCAGGACAGGGGGATCACCGAGCAGTACTTC. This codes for CASSQDRGITEQYF.

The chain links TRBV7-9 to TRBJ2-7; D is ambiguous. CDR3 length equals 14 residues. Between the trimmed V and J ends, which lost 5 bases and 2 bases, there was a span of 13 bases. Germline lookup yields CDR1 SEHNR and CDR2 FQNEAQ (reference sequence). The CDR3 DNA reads TGTGCCAGCAGCCCGGGCGCCCCGACCTACGAGCAGTACTTC. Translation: CASSPGAPTYEQYF.

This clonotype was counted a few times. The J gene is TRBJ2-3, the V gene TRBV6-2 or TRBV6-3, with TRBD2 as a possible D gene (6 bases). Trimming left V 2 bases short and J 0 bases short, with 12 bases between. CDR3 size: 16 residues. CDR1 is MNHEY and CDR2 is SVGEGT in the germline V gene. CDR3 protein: CASSYAAGISTDTQYF. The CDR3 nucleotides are TGTGCCAGCAGTTACGCAGCGGGTATTAGCACAGATACGCAGTATTTT.

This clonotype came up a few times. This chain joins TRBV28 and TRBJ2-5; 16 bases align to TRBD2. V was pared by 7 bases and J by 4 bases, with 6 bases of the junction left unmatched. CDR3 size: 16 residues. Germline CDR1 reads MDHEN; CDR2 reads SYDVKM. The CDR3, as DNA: TGTGCCAGCACGACCGGGACTAGCGGGGGGGGAGAGACCCAGTACTTC. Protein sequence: CASTTGTSGGGETQYF.

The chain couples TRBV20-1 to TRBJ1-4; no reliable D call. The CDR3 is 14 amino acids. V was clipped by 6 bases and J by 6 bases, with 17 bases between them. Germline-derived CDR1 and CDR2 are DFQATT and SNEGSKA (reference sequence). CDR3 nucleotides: TGCAGTGCCGTTAGACCGGAAGCACATGAAAAACTGTTTTTT. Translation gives CSAVRPEAHEKLFF.

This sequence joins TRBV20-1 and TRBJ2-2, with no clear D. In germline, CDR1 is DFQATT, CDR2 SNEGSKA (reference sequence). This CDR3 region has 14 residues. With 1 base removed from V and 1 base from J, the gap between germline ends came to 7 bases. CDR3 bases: TGCAGTGCTAGAGTCGCGGTGAACACCGGGGAGCTGTTTTTT. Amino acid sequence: CSARVAVNTGELFF.

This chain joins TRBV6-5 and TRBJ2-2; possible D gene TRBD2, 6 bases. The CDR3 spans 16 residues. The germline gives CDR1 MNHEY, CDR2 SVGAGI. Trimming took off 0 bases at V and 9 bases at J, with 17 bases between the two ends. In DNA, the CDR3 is TGTGCCAGCAGTTACTCGAACGGGAGAGGTGGCCGGGAGCTGTTTTTT. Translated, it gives CASSYSNGRGGRELFF.

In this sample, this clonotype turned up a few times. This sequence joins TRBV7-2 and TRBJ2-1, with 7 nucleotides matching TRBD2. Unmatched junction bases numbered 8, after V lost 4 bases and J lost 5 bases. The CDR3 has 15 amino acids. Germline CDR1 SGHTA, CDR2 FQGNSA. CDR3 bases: TGTGCCAGCAGCTCCTTTTGGGGGGGGAACAATGAGCAGTTCTTC. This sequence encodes CASSSFWGGNNEQFF.

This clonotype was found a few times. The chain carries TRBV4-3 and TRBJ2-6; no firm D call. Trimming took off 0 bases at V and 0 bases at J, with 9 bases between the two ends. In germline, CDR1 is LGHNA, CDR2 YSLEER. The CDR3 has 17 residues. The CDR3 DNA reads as TGCGCCAGCAGCCAAGACAGTACCGCCTCTGGGGCCAACGTCCTGACTTTC. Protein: CASSQDSTASGANVLTF.

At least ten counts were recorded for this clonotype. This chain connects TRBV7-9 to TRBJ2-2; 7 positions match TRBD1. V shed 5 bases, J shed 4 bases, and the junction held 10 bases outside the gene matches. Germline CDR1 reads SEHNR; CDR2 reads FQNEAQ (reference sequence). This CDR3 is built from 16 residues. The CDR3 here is CASSIYRGELTGELFF. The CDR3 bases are TGTGCCAGCAGCATCTACAGGGGTGAGCTCACCGGGGAGCTGTTTTTT.